The sequence of this TCR beta chain was determined in a study of CD8+ T cells in alopecia areata. Study-level results: Clonality in lesional scalp, especially alopecia totalis/universalis, exceeded that of normal scalp.

About this clone itself: Its specificity is not known.

The CDR3 totals 14 residues. CDR1 SGHTA and CDR2 FQGTGA come from the germline V gene. V lost 5 bases, J lost 5 bases, and 6 bases stayed unmatched. RNA was extracted and reverse transcribed into cDNA as the sequencing template. Clones were sequenced by immunoSEQ multiplex PCR, and TCRdb holds only the in-frame ones, with some missing. The sample shows 200,000 or so clones, 50% to 70% of them seen only once. Specimen: CD4+ T cells sorted from blood, collected at week 0. The chain is built from TRBV7-3 and TRBJ2-5, with 9 bases that match TRBD2. The sequence derives from a human donor with alopecia areata. CDR3 amino acids: CASSRGRVGETQYF. In DNA form, the CDR3 reads TGTGCCAGCAGCCGCGGGAGGGTCGGGGAGACCCAGTACTTC. The variable domain in full, completed from reference TRBV7-3 and TRBJ2-5, reads GAGVSQTPSNKVTEKGKYVELRCDPISGHTALYWYRQSLGQGPEFLIYFQGTGAADDSGLPNDRFFAVRPEGSVSTLKIQRTERGDSAVYLCASSRGRVGETQYFGPGTRLLVL.